The rows below give T cell receptor beta chains drawn from one sample of a study of beta chain features in type 1 diabetes. Sequenced by immunoSEQ multiplex PCR; TCRdb stores in-frame clones only, minus some. The sample consists of about 110,000 clones, about two fifths of them appearing once. Source material: stem cell memory CD4+ T cells from blood. These receptors were obtained from a woman aged 18-29 years in good health. Each CDR3 is given with its conserved first and last residue. A D gene is named only where the DNA matches it firmly. Only some rows state a clone size, as once, few, many or a class for expanded clones.

j_call: TRBJ1-5; clone_size: .; v_call: TRBV16; d_call: TRBD1; cdr3_aa: CASSQQGAQNQPQHF; cdr3_nt: TGTGCCAGCAGCCAGCAGGGGGCGCAAAATCAGCCCCAGCATTTT
j_call: TRBJ2-3; clone_size: few; v_call: TRBV18; d_call: TRBD2; cdr3_aa: CASSPLPWREGLDTQYF; cdr3_nt: TGTGCCAGCTCACCTCTACCCTGGCGGGAGGGCCTTGATACGCAGTATTTT
j_call: TRBJ2-1; clone_size: few; v_call: TRBV4-3; d_call: .; cdr3_aa: CASSQENTPYNEQFF; cdr3_nt: TGCGCCAGCAGCCAAGAGAACACCCCCTACAATGAGCAGTTCTTC
j_call: TRBJ2-7; clone_size: few; v_call: TRBV14; d_call: .; cdr3_aa: CASSRADHEQYF; cdr3_nt: TGTGCCAGCAGCCGAGCGGACCACGAGCAGTACTTC
j_call: TRBJ1-2; clone_size: once; v_call: TRBV7-2; d_call: .; cdr3_aa: CASSLGGQLNGYTF; cdr3_nt: TGTGCCAGCAGCTTAGGTGGACAGTTGAATGGCTACACCTTC
j_call: TRBJ1-1; clone_size: .; v_call: TRBV7-2; d_call: .; cdr3_aa: CASSLDGRGAFF; cdr3_nt: TGTGCCAGCAGCTTAGACGGTAGGGGGGCTTTCTTT
j_call: TRBJ2-1; clone_size: .; v_call: TRBV6-6; d_call: TRBD2; cdr3_aa: CATHASSGRGDEQFF; cdr3_nt: TGTGCCACCCACGCTTCTAGCGGGAGAGGCGATGAGCAGTTCTTC
j_call: TRBJ2-2; clone_size: few; v_call: TRBV10-3; d_call: TRBD2; cdr3_aa: CAISDPAGVHTGELFF; cdr3_nt: TGTGCCATCAGTGACCCCGCGGGAGTCCACACCGGGGAGCTGTTTTTT
j_call: TRBJ2-5; clone_size: .; v_call: TRBV7-9; d_call: .; cdr3_aa: CASSRISSLGRVNF; cdr3_nt: TGTGCCAGCAGCCGTATTTCCTCATTGGGCAGGGTGAACTTC
j_call: TRBJ1-1; clone_size: .; v_call: TRBV27; d_call: .; cdr3_aa: CASSHPGGVGLTEAFF; cdr3_nt: TGTGCCAGCAGTCACCCCGGCGGGGTAGGTTTAACTGAAGCTTTCTTT
j_call: TRBJ1-4; clone_size: few; v_call: TRBV14; d_call: TRBD1; cdr3_aa: CASRKTGEGDEKLFF; cdr3_nt: TGTGCCAGCAGGAAGACAGGGGAGGGAGACGAAAAACTGTTTTTT
j_call: TRBJ2-7; clone_size: .; v_call: TRBV2; d_call: TRBD1; cdr3_aa: CASRIGQGAFYEQYF; cdr3_nt: TGTGCCAGCAGAATCGGACAGGGGGCTTTCTACGAGCAGTACTTC
j_call: TRBJ2-1; clone_size: .; v_call: TRBV7-9; d_call: TRBD2; cdr3_aa: CASSLSGSSYNEQFF; cdr3_nt: TGTGCCAGCAGCTTAAGCGGGAGCTCCTACAATGAGCAGTTCTTC
j_call: TRBJ1-4; clone_size: .; v_call: TRBV30; d_call: .; cdr3_aa: CAWSVPSWLYEKLFF; cdr3_nt: TGTGCCTGGAGTGTACCTTCATGGCTCTATGAAAAACTGTTTTTT
j_call: TRBJ2-1; clone_size: .; v_call: TRBV19; d_call: TRBD2; cdr3_aa: CASSIQGRGGRSYNEQFF; cdr3_nt: TGTGCCAGTAGTATACAGGGTAGGGGCGGGAGATCCTACAATGAGCAGTTCTTC
j_call: TRBJ1-4; clone_size: .; v_call: TRBV5-1; d_call: .; cdr3_aa: CASSLSSTTNEKLFF; cdr3_nt: TGCGCCAGCAGCCTCTCAAGCACAACTAATGAAAAACTGTTTTTT
j_call: TRBJ2-1; clone_size: .; v_call: TRBV5-1; d_call: TRBD2; cdr3_aa: CASSLGLAGNEQFF; cdr3_nt: TGCGCCAGCAGTCTGGGACTAGCGGGCAATGAGCAGTTCTTC
j_call: TRBJ1-4; clone_size: .; v_call: TRBV19; d_call: TRBD1; cdr3_aa: CASSMSRTGGPANEKLFF; cdr3_nt: TGTGCCAGTAGTATGAGTAGGACAGGGGGCCCGGCTAATGAAAAACTGTTTTTT
j_call: TRBJ2-1; clone_size: .; v_call: TRBV7-3; d_call: TRBD1; cdr3_aa: CASSAPGTGKNNEQFF; cdr3_nt: TGTGCCAGCAGCGCCCCCGGGACAGGCAAGAACAATGAGCAGTTCTTC
j_call: TRBJ2-3; clone_size: .; v_call: TRBV20-1; d_call: TRBD1; cdr3_aa: CSVRGSDTQYF; cdr3_nt: TGCAGTGTCAGGGGGTCAGATACGCAGTATTTT
j_call: TRBJ1-5; clone_size: .; v_call: TRBV5-6; d_call: TRBD1; cdr3_aa: CASSQTGHRSNQPQHF; cdr3_nt: TGTGCCAGCAGCCAGACAGGGCATCGGAGCAATCAGCCCCAGCATTTT
j_call: TRBJ2-2; clone_size: .; v_call: TRBV29-1; d_call: TRBD1; cdr3_aa: CSVGTGFPGELFF; cdr3_nt: TGCAGCGTGGGGACAGGGTTCCCCGGGGAGCTGTTTTTT
j_call: TRBJ2-1; clone_size: .; v_call: TRBV30; d_call: .; cdr3_aa: CAWSSRQPGNNEQFF; cdr3_nt: TGTGCCTGGAGTTCGAGGCAGCCAGGGAACAATGAGCAGTTCTTC
j_call: TRBJ2-3; clone_size: .; v_call: TRBV5-1; d_call: TRBD2; cdr3_aa: CASSLTASGSIRSKDTQYF; cdr3_nt: TGCGCCAGCAGCTTAACGGCTAGCGGGAGTATTAGGTCGAAAGATACGCAGTATTTT
j_call: TRBJ2-2; clone_size: .; v_call: TRBV7-9; d_call: .; cdr3_aa: CASSLARQGWNTGELFF; cdr3_nt: TGTGCCAGCAGCTTAGCGAGGCAGGGTTGGAACACCGGGGAGCTGTTTTTT